This passage covers 27 T cell receptor beta chains from one sample sequenced in a study of cytomegalovirus exposure and HLA in healthy donors. The study ran its PCR with 60 Vbeta and 13 Jbeta primers. Produced via immunoSEQ multiplex PCR; TCRdb's table is partial and in-frame only. This table holds more than 85,000 clones, roughly 78% found once. The sample was PBMCs. These TCRs come from a woman between 25 and 40 years old in good health and CMV-seronegative.

This clone was counted between two and nine times. The chain recombines TRBV19 with TRBJ2-5, with 7 bases identical to TRBD2. Germline V lookup: CDR1 LNHDA, CDR2 SQIVND (reference sequence). This CDR3 region has 16 residues. Trimming cost V 3 bases and J 5 bases; bases outside gene matches: 12. The CDR3 reads CASSIKGSQGGETQYF. For the CDR3, the DNA is TGTGCCAGTAGTATCAAAGGGAGCCAGGGAGGGGAGACCCAGTACTTC.

This sequence joins TRBV4-3 and TRBJ2-2; D is perhaps TRBD1 (5 bases). Germline CDR1 LGHNA, CDR2 YSLEER. The CDR3 totals 16 residues. V was pared by 0 bases and J by 5 bases, with 13 bases between. The chain's CDR3 is CASSQDPTVGTGELFF. The CDR3 DNA follows: TGCGCCAGCAGCCAAGATCCGACAGTTGGGACCGGGGAGCTGTTTTTT.

This clone turned up a few times. The chain links TRBV4-2 to TRBJ2-5; a weak D match, TRBD1 (5 bases). V shed 0 bases and J shed 2 bases, with 13 bases lying between them. This CDR3 has 16 residues. Germline CDR1 is LGHNA and CDR2 is YNFKEQ. The CDR3 nucleotides are TGTGCCAGCAGCCAAGATCATGGGGCAGGGCAAGAGACCCAGTACTTC. This gives the protein CASSQDHGAGQETQYF.

The J gene is TRBJ1-1, the V gene TRBV9; D is perhaps TRBD1 (6 bases). The CDR3 covers 14 residues. V shed 1 base and J shed 4 bases, with 11 bases lying between them. CDR1 and CDR2 (germline): SGDLS, YYNGEE. Written as DNA, the CDR3 is TGTGCCAGCAGCGTACAGGGGATCGGCACTGAAGCTTTCTTT. Protein sequence: CASSVQGIGTEAFF.

Only one count was recorded for this clone. V is TRBV27 and J is TRBJ1-1; D is perhaps TRBD1 (5 bases). The CDR3 consists of 14 residues. Germline V gene data show CDR1 as MNHEY and CDR2 as SMNVEV (reference sequence). Trimming shortened V by 2 bases and J by 1 base, and 8 bases separated the two germline ends. The CDR3 DNA reads as TGTGCCAGCAGTTTAGGAACAGGGAACACTGAAGCTTTCTTT. Amino acids: CASSLGTGNTEAFF.

This chain joins TRBV30 and TRBJ1-2, with a possible D match to TRBD1 (5 bases). The CDR3 spans 13 residues. Germline CDR1 GTSNPN, CDR2 SVGIG (reference sequence). V lost 3 bases to trimming and J lost 4 bases, with 12 bases between them. The CDR3 protein is CAWSAQGGYGYTF. The CDR3, as DNA: TGTGCCTGGAGCGCTCAGGGTGGCTATGGCTACACCTTC.

There are a few counts of this clone. The rearrangement joins TRBV19 to TRBJ1-5; 7 nucleotides line up with TRBD1. Germline assignment: CDR1 LNHDA and CDR2 SQIVND (reference sequence). V lost 6 bases, J lost 0 bases, and 8 bases stayed unmatched. The CDR3 is 16 residues long. The CDR3 DNA follows: TGTGCCAGTAGACCGACAGGGCGATCTAGCAATCAGCCCCAGCATTTT. Encoded protein: CASRPTGRSSNQPQHF.

The V call is TRBV2, the J call TRBJ1-5; 7 bases line up with TRBD1. The germline gives CDR1 SNHLY, CDR2 FYNNEI. Trimming removed 4 bases from V and 3 bases from J; junction bases left unmatched: 9. The CDR3 extends over 16 amino acids. CDR3 bases: TGTGCCAGCAGTGTGGGAAAGGGGGCCCTCAATCAGCCCCAGCATTTT. It encodes CASSVGKGALNQPQHF.

The rearrangement links TRBV7-8 to TRBJ2-1; no definite D call. V lost 2 bases, J lost 5 bases, and 25 bases lay in between. This CDR3 comprises 19 residues. CDR1 SGHVS and CDR2 FQNEAQ come from the germline V gene. The CDR3 bases are TGTGCCAGCAGCTTAACCGTTTCTGCTGTCCCACTCGATAACAATGAGCAGTTCTTC. Translating gives CASSLTVSAVPLDNNEQFF.

The chain carries TRBV6-6 and TRBJ2-1, with D hard to call. Germline V gives CDR1 MNHNY, CDR2 SVGAGI (reference sequence). The CDR3 totals 15 residues. The V gene lost 2 bases and the J gene lost 0 bases, with 8 bases spanning the gap. In nucleotides, the CDR3 is TGTGCCAGCAGTTACGTCCTCAGCTCCTACAATGAGCAGTTCTTC. It is translated as CASSYVLSSYNEQFF.

V usage is TRBV4-3 and J usage is TRBJ2-2; TRBD1 might be the D (6 bases). From germline, CDR1 is LGHNA and CDR2 YSLEER. This CDR3 is 13 amino acids long. Trimming pared 2 bases from V and 8 bases from J, leaving 9 bases between. CDR3 in DNA: TGCGCCAGCAGCCAAAGGACAGTTGGGGAGCTGTTTTTT. This sequence encodes CASSQRTVGELFF.

The chain couples TRBV27 to TRBJ2-7; D possibly corresponds to TRBD2 (5 bases). This CDR3 has 12 residues. Germline V lookup: CDR1 MNHEY, CDR2 SMNVEV (reference sequence). The V gene lost 2 bases and the J gene lost 4 bases, with 6 bases spanning the gap. The DNA for the CDR3 is TGTGCCAGCAGTTTAAGCGGATACGAGCAGTACTTC. Amino acids: CASSLSGYEQYF.

This clone appeared a single time. The chain is built from TRBV13 and TRBJ2-7; TRBD2 aligns across 14 bases. The J segment lost 4 bases and the V segment lost 5 bases, leaving 4 bases of the junction unmatched. The CDR3 loop spans 15 amino acids. Germline V gene sequence: CDR1 PRHDT, CDR2 FYEKMQ (reference sequence). CDR3 DNA sequence: TGTGCCAGCAGCGGGCGACTAGCGGGAGGGTACGAGCAGTACTTC. This codes for CASSGRLAGGYEQYF.

The V and J genes are TRBV4-3 and TRBJ1-4; D is uncertain. The CDR3 is made up of 15 amino acids. The germline V gene has CDR1 LGHNA and CDR2 YSLEER. V was cut by 4 bases and J by 0 bases, with 9 bases left in between. The chain's CDR3 is CASSLVAATNEKLFF. CDR3 nucleotides: TGCGCCAGCAGCCTTGTTGCAGCAACTAATGAAAAACTGTTTTTT.

This clone was recorded only once. This rearrangement joins TRBV5-6 to TRBJ2-5; D is ambiguous. V lost 4 bases and J 5 bases, leaving 12 bases between the germline ends. The CDR3 runs 13 residues. Germline CDR1 SGHDT, CDR2 YYEEEE. The CDR3 DNA is TGTGCCAGCAGCGTTGACAATCGGGAGACCCAGTACTTC. This sequence encodes CASSVDNRETQYF.

The chain links TRBV29-1 to TRBJ2-1; 10 bases agree with TRBD2. In germline, CDR1 is SQVTM, CDR2 ANQGSEA. The J segment lost 8 bases and the V segment lost 0 bases, leaving 10 bases of the junction unmatched. The CDR3 sequence is 16 residues long. The CDR3 sequence is CSVEDWASGSKDEQFF. DNA for the CDR3: TGCAGCGTTGAAGATTGGGCTAGCGGGAGTAAGGATGAGCAGTTCTTC.

The gene calls are TRBV7-2 and TRBJ2-1; the D is unclear. Germline V gene lookup returns CDR1 SGHTA and CDR2 FQGNSA. The CDR3 is 12 residues long. Trimming left V 3 bases short and J 10 bases short, with 10 bases between. CDR3 in amino acids: CASSFTVLEQFF. The CDR3 DNA is TGTGCCAGCAGCTTCACGGTCCTCGAGCAGTTCTTC.

V gene TRBV4-3 combines with J gene TRBJ2-7; maybe TRBD2 (7 bases). The CDR3 sequence is 16 residues long. Trimming removed 0 bases from V and 2 bases from J, with 14 bases in between. The germline V gene has CDR1 LGHNA and CDR2 YSLEER. This CDR3 is CASSQDLRGAAYEQYF. CDR3 nucleotides: TGCGCCAGCAGCCAAGATTTACGGGGGGCGGCCTACGAGCAGTACTTC.

This clone was counted a single time. The chain is built from TRBV5-4 and TRBJ1-2; D remains unclear. Per the germline V gene, CDR1 is SGHNT and CDR2 is YYREEE (reference sequence). Trimming cost V 4 bases and J 11 bases, with 21 bases left between them. The length of the CDR3 is 14 residues. The CDR3 loop reads CASSPLLEGLVYTF. In DNA, the CDR3 is TGTGCCAGCAGCCCCCTCCTGGAGGGCTTGGTGTACACCTTC.

V and J are TRBV4-3 and TRBJ2-7; 8 bases agree with TRBD2. V was clipped by 5 bases and J by 2 bases; unmatched bases: 8. CDR1 and CDR2 (germline): LGHNA, YSLEER. This CDR3 spans 15 amino acids. The CDR3 DNA follows: TGCGCCAGCAGCTCCCTGGCGGGGGGTACCTACGAGCAGTACTTC. Translation gives CASSSLAGGTYEQYF.

The chain combines TRBV7-2 with TRBJ1-5; weak D call: TRBD1 (5 bases). Deletions cut 0 bases from V and 7 bases from J, with 13 bases between. The length of the CDR3 is 15 residues. Germline loops: CDR1 SGHTA, CDR2 FQGNSA. The CDR3: CASSLAVGGGQPQHF. CDR3 nucleotide sequence: TGTGCCAGCAGCTTAGCGGTTGGGGGGGGGCAGCCCCAGCATTTT.

In DNA form, the CDR3 reads TGCGCCAGCAGCTTGGAACGGGGGAGGATTGGCTATGGCTACACCTTC. It is translated as CASSLERGRIGYGYTF. The V gene is TRBV5-1, the J gene TRBJ1-2; tentative D call: TRBD1 (5 bases). CDR3 length: 16 amino acids. The V end was cut by 0 bases, the J end by 4 bases, with 16 bases between. CDR1 and CDR2 (germline): SGHRS, YFSETQ. Drawing the rest from reference TRBV5-1 and TRBJ1-2, the complete variable domain is KAGVTQTPRYLIKTRGQQVTLSCSPISGHRSVSWYQQTPGQGLQFLFEYFSETQRNKGNFPGRFSGRQFSNSRSEMNVSTLELGDSALYLCASSLERGRIGYGYTFGSGTRLTVV.

This chain joins TRBV7-2 and TRBJ2-3; TRBD2 might be the D (5 bases). Germline loops: CDR1 SGHTA, CDR2 FQGNSA. The CDR3 runs 14 residues. Deletions cut 5 bases from V and 4 bases from J, with 13 bases between. CDR3 bases: TGTGCCAGCAGCCGGGAAAGGAAGGCAGATACGCAGTATTTT. Amino acid sequence: CASSRERKADTQYF.

This chain links TRBV13 with TRBJ2-3; TRBD1 might be the D (6 bases). V was clipped by 5 bases and J by 4 bases, with 13 bases between them. Germline-derived CDR1 and CDR2 are PRHDT and FYEKMQ (reference sequence). The CDR3 length is 14 residues. Here the CDR3 reads CASSQQGLADTQYF. In nucleotides, the CDR3 is TGTGCCAGCAGCCAACAGGGTTTGGCAGATACGCAGTATTTT.

The CDR3, as DNA: TGTGCCTGGGAATGGGAAGGGGGCCAAGAGACCCAGTACTTC. It translates to CAWEWEGGQETQYF. The V gene is TRBV30, the J gene TRBJ2-5, with D maybe TRBD1 (6 bases). This CDR3 contains 14 residues. Trimming took 5 bases from V and 1 from J, leaving 14 bases between them. Per the germline V gene, CDR1 is GTSNPN and CDR2 is SVGIG (reference sequence).

The V gene is TRBV9, the J gene TRBJ1-1; 8 nucleotides align to TRBD1. Trimming took 3 bases from V and 4 from J; bases not matched to a gene: 8. CDR1 and CDR2 (germline): SGDLS, YYNGEE. The CDR3 length is 15 residues. This CDR3 is CASSEGGQVSTEAFF. CDR3 nucleotides: TGTGCCAGCAGCGAGGGGGGACAGGTCAGCACTGAAGCTTTCTTT.

The chain links TRBV28 to TRBJ1-2; TRBD1 aligns across 7 bases. Trimming cost V 6 bases and J 8 bases; bases outside gene matches: 3. Germline V gene sequence: CDR1 MDHEN, CDR2 SYDVKM. CDR3 size: 11 residues. As DNA, the CDR3 is TGTGCCAGCAGGGGGACAGCGGGCTACACCTTC. It codes for CASRGTAGYTF.